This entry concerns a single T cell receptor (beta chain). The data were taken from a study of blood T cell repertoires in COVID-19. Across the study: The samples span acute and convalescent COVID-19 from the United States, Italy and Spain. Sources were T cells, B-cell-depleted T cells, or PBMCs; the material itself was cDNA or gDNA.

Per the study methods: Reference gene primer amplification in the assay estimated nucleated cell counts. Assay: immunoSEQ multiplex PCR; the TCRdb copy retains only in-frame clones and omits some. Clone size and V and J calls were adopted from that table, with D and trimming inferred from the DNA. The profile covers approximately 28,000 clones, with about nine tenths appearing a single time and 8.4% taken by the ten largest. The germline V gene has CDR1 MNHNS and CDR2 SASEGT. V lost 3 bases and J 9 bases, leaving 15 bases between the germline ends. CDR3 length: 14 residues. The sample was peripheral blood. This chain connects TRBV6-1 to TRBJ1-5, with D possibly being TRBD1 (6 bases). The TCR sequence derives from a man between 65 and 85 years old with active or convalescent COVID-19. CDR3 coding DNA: TGTGCCAGCAGTGACGCGGCAGGGGAAATGCCCCAGCATTTT. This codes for CASSDAAGEMPQHF.